Presented here are 20 T cell receptor beta chains from one specimen sequenced in a study of cytomegalovirus exposure and HLA in healthy donors. The PCR contained 60 Vbeta and 13 Jbeta primers. Sequenced by immunoSEQ multiplex PCR; TCRdb stores in-frame clones only, minus some. The data show roughly 120,000 clones, about three quarters seen once. Sequenced sample: PBMCs. The origin of the receptors is a middle-aged woman in good health and CMV-seropositive.

The CDR3 sequence is CASSRGSGGQETQYF. The CDR3, as DNA: TGTGCCAGCAGTCGAGGAAGCGGGGGGCAAGAGACCCAGTACTTC. V gene TRBV7-9 combines with J gene TRBJ2-5; 9 nucleotides align to TRBD2. The CDR3 sequence is 15 residues long. Per the germline V gene, CDR1 is SEHNR and CDR2 is FQNEAQ (reference sequence). Trimming at V came to 6 bases and at J to 2 bases, leaving 7 bases not matched to a gene. The full variable domain, with the rest looked up from reference TRBV7-9 and TRBJ2-5, is DTGVSQNPRHKITKRGQNVTFRCDPISEHNRLYWYRQTLGQGPEFLTYFQNEAQLEKSRLLSDRFSAERPKGSFSTLEIQRTEQGDSAMYLCASSRGSGGQETQYFGPGTRLLVL.

This CDR3 is CASSPDRNYGYTF. The CDR3 DNA reads TGTGCCAGCAGCCCGGACAGGAACTATGGCTACACCTTC. The chain has TRBV7-8 and TRBJ1-2, with 7 bases fitting TRBD1. This CDR3 is 13 amino acids long. Germline V gene data show CDR1 as SGHVS and CDR2 as FQNEAQ. Trimming at V came to 5 bases and at J to 2 bases, leaving 2 bases not matched to a gene.

This clone was picked up a small number of times. V gene TRBV11-1 combines with J gene TRBJ2-6; D uncertain. This CDR3 is built from 14 residues. Trimming cost V 1 base and J 4 bases, with 5 bases left between them. Germline V gene sequence: CDR1 SGHAT, CDR2 FQDESV (reference sequence). The DNA for the CDR3 is TGTGCCAGCAGCTTAGGGCCCGGGGCCAACGTCCTGACTTTC. It yields the protein CASSLGPGANVLTF.

The chain has TRBV6-5 and TRBJ1-1, with 10 bases fitting TRBD1. Germline CDR1 MNHEY, CDR2 SVGAGI. The CDR3 spans 15 residues. V shed 4 bases and J 6 bases; nucleotides not matched to a gene: 8. As DNA, the CDR3 is TGTGCCAGCAGTTCGTTGACAGGGGGCGGATCTGAAGCTTTCTTT. It translates to CASSSLTGGGSEAFF.

The chain employs TRBV6-5 and TRBJ1-1; 7 nucleotides match TRBD1. Germline V CDR1 and CDR2: MNHEY, SVGAGI. With 8 bases clipped from V and 5 bases from J, the junction kept 5 bases outside the gene matches. The CDR3 consists of 12 residues. The CDR3 spells CASWIRGTEAFF. CDR3 nucleotide sequence: TGTGCCAGCTGGATCAGGGGGACTGAAGCTTTCTTT.

This rearrangement joins TRBV5-1 to TRBJ2-5; 9 bases fit TRBD2. V shed 0 bases and J 5 bases; nucleotides not matched to a gene: 2. The CDR3 totals 14 residues. Per germline, CDR1 SGHRS and CDR2 YFSETQ. CDR3 sequence: CASSLVAGVETQYF. The CDR3 coding sequence is TGCGCCAGCAGCTTGGTAGCGGGGGTGGAGACCCAGTACTTC.

The rearrangement uses TRBV6-1 and TRBJ1-2, with D maybe TRBD1 (6 bases). Germline lookup yields CDR1 MNHNS and CDR2 SASEGT. This CDR3 contains 14 residues. V was shortened by 3 bases and J by 4 bases, with 12 bases between the two germline ends. CDR3 sequence: CASSEIRGAYGYTF. The CDR3 DNA reads as TGTGCCAGCAGTGAGATCAGGGGCGCCTATGGCTACACCTTC.

The chain has TRBV2 and TRBJ2-5; 8 bases are a match to TRBD1. CDR3 length: 12 amino acids. The germline V gene encodes CDR1 SNHLY and CDR2 FYNNEI. Trimming took 6 bases from V and 5 from J; bases not matched to a gene: 2. The CDR3 spells CASRQGGETQYF. Here the CDR3 DNA reads TGTGCCAGCAGACAGGGGGGTGAGACCCAGTACTTC. Full variable domain (rest looked up from reference TRBV2 and TRBJ2-5): EPEVTQTPSHQVTQMGQEVILRCVPISNHLYFYWYRQILGQKVEFLVSFYNNEISEKSEIFDDQFSVERPDGSNFTLKIRSTKLEDSAMYFCASRQGGETQYFGPGTRLLVL.

This chain connects TRBV6-5 to TRBJ1-6, with unresolved D. The V and J ends lost 0 bases and 9 bases respectively, with 15 bases between them. The germline CDR1 and CDR2 sequences are MNHEY and SVGAGI. The CDR3 length is 16 residues. DNA of the CDR3: TGTGCCAGCAGTTACTCGACGGGATTAGCGGGTTCACCCCTCCACTTT. Translated, it gives CASSYSTGLAGSPLHF.

The chain combines TRBV6-5 with TRBJ2-3; 8 bases are a match to TRBD2. The V gene's germline CDR1 is MNHEY and CDR2 SVGAGI. J lost 5 bases, V lost 8 bases, and 3 bases had no gene match. The CDR3 spans 12 residues. For the CDR3, the DNA is TGTGCCAGCCGGGGGGGCAGAGATACGCAGTATTTT. This gives the protein CASRGGRDTQYF.

The rearrangement links TRBV11-2 to TRBJ2-7, with D maybe TRBD1 (5 bases). Germline CDR1 SGHAT, CDR2 FQNNGV. The CDR3 has 14 amino acids. Trimming stripped 0 bases from V and 2 bases from J, with 8 bases between. The CDR3 spells CASSLDRAAYEQYF. In nucleotides, the CDR3 is TGTGCCAGCAGCTTAGACAGGGCAGCCTACGAGCAGTACTTC.

The chain links TRBV5-1 to TRBJ1-1; D ambiguous. Trimming shortened V by 0 bases and J by 5 bases, and 8 bases separated the two germline ends. The CDR3 has 13 residues. CDR1 is SGHRS and CDR2 is YFSETQ in the germline V gene. The CDR3 nucleotides are TGCGCCAGCAGCTTGGCACAATTGACTGAAGCTTTCTTT. This encodes CASSLAQLTEAFF. Looking up the rest from reference TRBV5-1 and TRBJ1-1 gives the full variable domain: KAGVTQTPRYLIKTRGQQVTLSCSPISGHRSVSWYQQTPGQGLQFLFEYFSETQRNKGNFPGRFSGRQFSNSRSEMNVSTLELGDSALYLCASSLAQLTEAFFGQGTRLTVV.

The V call is TRBV4-2, the J call TRBJ2-7; the match to TRBD1 covers 7 bases. Germline assignment: CDR1 LGHNA and CDR2 YNFKEQ. J gave up 5 bases and V 3 bases, and 13 bases lay outside the gene matches. CDR3 size: 16 residues. The CDR3 spells CASSHGSYRGENEQYF. Here the CDR3 DNA reads TGTGCCAGCAGCCATGGGAGCTACAGGGGAGAAAACGAGCAGTACTTC.

V and J are TRBV7-2 and TRBJ2-7, with D uncertain. The V and J ends lost 1 base and 9 bases respectively, with 4 bases between them. Germline V lookup: CDR1 SGHTA, CDR2 FQGNSA. This CDR3 region has 10 residues. CDR3 nucleotide sequence: TGTGCCAGCAGCTTAGGAGGGCAGTACTTC. Translating gives CASSLGGQYF.

The V and J genes are TRBV4-1 and TRBJ1-2, with D perhaps TRBD1 (5 bases). The CDR3 extends over 14 amino acids. The germline V and J ends were trimmed by 0 bases and 6 bases, with 11 bases remaining between them. Germline CDR1 and CDR2: MGHRA and YSYEKL. The CDR3 spells CASSQDSGLNGYTF. The CDR3, as DNA: TGCGCCAGCAGCCAAGATTCAGGGTTGAATGGCTACACCTTC.

The V and J genes are TRBV5-8 and TRBJ2-7; 8 bases agree with TRBD1. The V segment lost 3 bases and the J segment 5 bases; nucleotides outside the gene matches: 4. Germline V gene sequence: CDR1 SGHTS, CDR2 YDEGEE. This CDR3 contains 13 residues. The CDR3 nucleotides are TGTGCCAGCAGCTCCCAGGGGGCTGACGAGCAGTACTTC. Translating gives CASSSQGADEQYF.

This clone occurred a few times. Given the absence of the conserved phenylalanine or tryptophan at the CDR3 end, a read error is likely. CDR3 coding DNA: TGTGCCAGCAGTATGGACAGGGGGAACACTGAAGCTTTCGTT. Translating it yields CASSMDRGNTEAFV. The chain joins TRBV7-8 to TRBJ1-1; 9 bases are a match to TRBD1. CDR3 length: 14 amino acids. CDR1 is SGHVS and CDR2 is FQNEAQ in the germline V gene. The trim removed 6 bases at V and 1 base at J, leaving 3 bases unmatched.

The rearrangement links TRBV9 to TRBJ1-2; 7 bases fit TRBD1. After removal of 3 bases from V and 4 bases from J, the junction contained 9 bases not matched to a gene. The CDR3 is 15 amino acids. Per germline, CDR1 SGDLS and CDR2 YYNGEE. Here the CDR3 DNA reads TGTGCCAGCAGCGCCGGGACAGACTCGTTCTATGGCTACACCTTC. This codes for CASSAGTDSFYGYTF.

The rearrangement joins TRBV27 to TRBJ1-2; D gene unclear. V was pared by 6 bases and J by 8 bases, with 16 bases between. The CDR3 sequence is 13 residues long. Germline loops: CDR1 MNHEY, CDR2 SMNVEV (reference sequence). In nucleotides, the CDR3 is TGTGCCAGCAGCAAAGCCCGCGCCGGGGGCTACACCTTC. Residues: CASSKARAGGYTF.

The CDR3 nucleotides read TGTGCCAGCAGTGAAGGCGGGAGCTCTGGAAACACCATATATTTT. Translated: CASSEGGSSGNTIYF. The chain carries TRBV2 and TRBJ1-3, with no clear D. Trimming stripped 1 base from V and 0 bases from J, with 7 bases between. Germline CDR1 reads SNHLY; CDR2 reads FYNNEI. The CDR3 spans 15 residues.